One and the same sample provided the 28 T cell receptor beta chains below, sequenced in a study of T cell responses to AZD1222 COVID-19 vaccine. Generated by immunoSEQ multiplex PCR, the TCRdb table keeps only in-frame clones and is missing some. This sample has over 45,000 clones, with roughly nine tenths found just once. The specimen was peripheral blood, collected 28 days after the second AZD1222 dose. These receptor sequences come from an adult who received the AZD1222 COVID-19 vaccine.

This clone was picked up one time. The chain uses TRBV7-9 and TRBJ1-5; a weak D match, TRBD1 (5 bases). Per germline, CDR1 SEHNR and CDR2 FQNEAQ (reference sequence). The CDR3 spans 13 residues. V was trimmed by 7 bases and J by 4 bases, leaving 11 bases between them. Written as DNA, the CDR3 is TGTGCCAGCAACCCTGGGGGGAATCAGCCCCAGCATTTT. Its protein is CASNPGGNQPQHF.

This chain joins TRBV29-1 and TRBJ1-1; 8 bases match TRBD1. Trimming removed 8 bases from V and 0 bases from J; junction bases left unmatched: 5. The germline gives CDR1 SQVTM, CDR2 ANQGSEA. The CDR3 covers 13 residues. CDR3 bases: TGCAGCACGGGACAGGATTTGAACACTGAAGCTTTCTTT. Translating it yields CSTGQDLNTEAFF.

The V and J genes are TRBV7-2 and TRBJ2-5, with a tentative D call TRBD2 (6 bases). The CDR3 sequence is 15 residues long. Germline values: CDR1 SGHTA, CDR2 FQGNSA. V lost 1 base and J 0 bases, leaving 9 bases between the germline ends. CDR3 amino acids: CASSLVGGYQETQYF. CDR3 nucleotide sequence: TGTGCCAGCAGCTTAGTTGGAGGGTACCAAGAGACCCAGTACTTC. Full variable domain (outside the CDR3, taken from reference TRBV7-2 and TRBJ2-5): GAGVSQSPSNKVTEKGKDVELRCDPISGHTALYWYRQSLGQGLEFLIYFQGNSAPDKSGLPSDRFSAERTGGSVSTLTIQRTQQEDSAVYLCASSLVGGYQETQYFGPGTRLLVL.

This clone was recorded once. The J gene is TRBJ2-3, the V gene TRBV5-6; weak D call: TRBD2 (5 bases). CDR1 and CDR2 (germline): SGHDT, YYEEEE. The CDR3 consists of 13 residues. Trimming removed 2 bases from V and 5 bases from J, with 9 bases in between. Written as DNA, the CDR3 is TGTGCCAGCAGCTTAGAGGAGGTAGATACGCAGTATTTT. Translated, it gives CASSLEEVDTQYF.

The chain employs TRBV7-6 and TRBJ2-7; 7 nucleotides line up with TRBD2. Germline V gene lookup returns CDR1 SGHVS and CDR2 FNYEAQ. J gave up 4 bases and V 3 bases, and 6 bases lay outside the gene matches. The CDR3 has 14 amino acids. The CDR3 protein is CASSLLAEGYEQYF. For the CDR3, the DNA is TGTGCCAGCAGCTTGCTAGCGGAGGGGTACGAGCAGTACTTC.

CDR3 sequence (DNA): TGCGCCAGCAGCCCGGGGGGAAACACCATATATTTT. This sequence encodes CASSPGGNTIYF. This chain links TRBV4-1 with TRBJ1-3, with no clear D. The V gene's germline CDR1 is MGHRA and CDR2 YSYEKL. CDR3 size: 12 residues. Trimming pared 4 bases from V and 4 bases from J, leaving 5 bases between.

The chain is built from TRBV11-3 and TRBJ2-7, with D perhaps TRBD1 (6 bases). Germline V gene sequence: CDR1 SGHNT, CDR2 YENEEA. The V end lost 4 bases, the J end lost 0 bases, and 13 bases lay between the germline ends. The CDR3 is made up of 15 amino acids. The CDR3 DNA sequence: TGTGCCAGCAGCTATAAGGGGGTAGACTCCTACGAGCAGTACTTC. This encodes CASSYKGVDSYEQYF.

The CDR3 loop reads CASTPTSGAYNEQFF. CDR3 coding DNA: TGTGCCAGCACCCCGACTAGCGGGGCATACAATGAGCAGTTCTTC. The chain recombines TRBV6-5 with TRBJ2-1; 11 nucleotides line up with TRBD2. This CDR3 is 15 amino acids long. Germline V gene sequence: CDR1 MNHEY, CDR2 SVGAGI. Germline trimming cut 7 bases from V and 4 bases from J; bases unmatched to any gene: 6.

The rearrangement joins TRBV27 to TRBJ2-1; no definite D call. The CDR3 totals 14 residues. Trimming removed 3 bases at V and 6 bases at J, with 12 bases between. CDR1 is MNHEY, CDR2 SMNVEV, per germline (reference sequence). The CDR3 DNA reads TGTGCCAGCAGTTTTAACAGTTACACCAATGAGCAGTTCTTC. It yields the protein CASSFNSYTNEQFF.

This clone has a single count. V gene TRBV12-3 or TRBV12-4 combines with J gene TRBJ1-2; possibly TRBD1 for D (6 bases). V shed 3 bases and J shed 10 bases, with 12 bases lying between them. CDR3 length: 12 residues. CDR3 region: CASSFTQGHYTF. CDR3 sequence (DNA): TGTGCCAGCAGTTTTACGCAGGGGCACTACACCTTC.

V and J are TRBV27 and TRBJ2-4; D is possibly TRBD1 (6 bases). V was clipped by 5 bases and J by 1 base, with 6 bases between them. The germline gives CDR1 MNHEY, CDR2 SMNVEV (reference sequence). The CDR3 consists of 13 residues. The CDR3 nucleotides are TGTGCCAGCAGTCAGGGGGCCAAAAACATTCAGTACTTC. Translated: CASSQGAKNIQYF.

The CDR3 bases are TGTGCCAGCAGTGCTAGCAATCAGCCCCAGCATTTT. The encoded protein is CASSASNQPQHF. The V gene is TRBV28, the J gene TRBJ1-5; D is uncertain. The germline V and J ends were trimmed by 5 bases and 0 bases, with 2 bases remaining between them. There are 12 residues in the CDR3. Germline V gene sequence: CDR1 MDHEN, CDR2 SYDVKM.

This CDR3 is CASSIGSSGSSLSEQYF. The CDR3 nucleotides are TGTGCCAGTAGTATAGGAAGTAGCGGGAGTAGTCTGTCCGAGCAGTACTTC. This chain joins TRBV19 and TRBJ2-7, with 9 positions matching TRBD2. V lost 1 base and J lost 6; bases outside the gene matches: 13. Germline V gives CDR1 LNHDA, CDR2 SQIVND (reference sequence). The CDR3 has 17 residues.

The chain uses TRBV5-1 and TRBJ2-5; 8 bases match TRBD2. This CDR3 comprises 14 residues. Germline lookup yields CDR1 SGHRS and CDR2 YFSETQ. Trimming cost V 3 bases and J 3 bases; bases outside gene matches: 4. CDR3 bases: TGCGCCAGCAGCTCACAACTAGCGGAAGAGACCCAGTACTTC. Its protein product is CASSSQLAEETQYF.

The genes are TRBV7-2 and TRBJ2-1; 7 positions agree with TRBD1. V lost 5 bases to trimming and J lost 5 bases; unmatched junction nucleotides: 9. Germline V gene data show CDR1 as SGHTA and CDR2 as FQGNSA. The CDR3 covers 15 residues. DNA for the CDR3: TGTGCCAGCAGCCACGACAGGGTCAGGGACAATGAGCAGTTCTTC. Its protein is CASSHDRVRDNEQFF.

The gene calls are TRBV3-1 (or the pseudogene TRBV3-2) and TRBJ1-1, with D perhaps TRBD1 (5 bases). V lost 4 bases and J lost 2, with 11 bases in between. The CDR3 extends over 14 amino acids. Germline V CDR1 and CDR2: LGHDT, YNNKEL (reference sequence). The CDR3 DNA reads TGTGCCAGCAGCCCCCGACAGTCTAACACTGAAGCTTTCTTT. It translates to CASSPRQSNTEAFF.

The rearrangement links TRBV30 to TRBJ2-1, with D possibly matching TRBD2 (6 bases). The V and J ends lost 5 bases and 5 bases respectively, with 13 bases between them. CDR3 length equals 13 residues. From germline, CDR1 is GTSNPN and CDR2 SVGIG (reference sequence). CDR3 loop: CAWAGTHHNEQFF. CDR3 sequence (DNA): TGTGCCTGGGCCGGGACTCATCACAATGAGCAGTTCTTC.

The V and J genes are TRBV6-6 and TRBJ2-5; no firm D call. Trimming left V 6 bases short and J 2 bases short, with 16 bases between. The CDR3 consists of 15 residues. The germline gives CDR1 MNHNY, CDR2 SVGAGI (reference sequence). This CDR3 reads CASSRPRLAQETQYF. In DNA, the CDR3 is TGTGCCAGCAGCCGACCTAGACTGGCGCAAGAGACCCAGTACTTC.

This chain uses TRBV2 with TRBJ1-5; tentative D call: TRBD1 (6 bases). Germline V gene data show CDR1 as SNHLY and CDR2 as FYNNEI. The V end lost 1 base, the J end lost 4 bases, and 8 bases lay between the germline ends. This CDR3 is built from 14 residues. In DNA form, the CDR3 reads TGTGCCAGCAGTGAAGTAGGGGGTAATCAGCCCCAGCATTTT. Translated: CASSEVGGNQPQHF.

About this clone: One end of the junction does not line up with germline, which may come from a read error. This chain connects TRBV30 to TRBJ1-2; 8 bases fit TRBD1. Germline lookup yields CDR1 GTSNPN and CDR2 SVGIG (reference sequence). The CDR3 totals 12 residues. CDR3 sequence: CAWSDRDRGVAF. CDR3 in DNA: TGTGCCTGGAGTGATCGTGACAGGGGAGTAGCCTTC.

The CDR3 reads CASNGAATNEKLFF. In DNA form, the CDR3 reads TGTGCCAGCAACGGGGCGGCAACTAATGAAAAACTGTTTTTT. The genes are TRBV2 and TRBJ1-4; perhaps TRBD1 as D (5 bases). V was clipped by 7 bases and J by 0 bases, with 9 bases between them. Germline CDR1 is SNHLY and CDR2 is FYNNEI. This CDR3 is 14 amino acids long. Drawing the rest from reference TRBV2 and TRBJ1-4, the complete variable domain is EPEVTQTPSHQVTQMGQEVILRCVPISNHLYFYWYRQILGQKVEFLVSFYNNEISEKSEIFDDQFSVERPDGSNFTLKIRSTKLEDSAMYFCASNGAATNEKLFFGSGTQLSVL.

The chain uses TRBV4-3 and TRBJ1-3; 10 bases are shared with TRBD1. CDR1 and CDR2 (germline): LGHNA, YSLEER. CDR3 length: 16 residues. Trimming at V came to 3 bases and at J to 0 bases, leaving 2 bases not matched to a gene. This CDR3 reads CASSQGQGLSGNTIYF. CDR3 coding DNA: TGCGCCAGCAGCCAGGGACAGGGGCTCTCTGGAAACACCATATATTTT.

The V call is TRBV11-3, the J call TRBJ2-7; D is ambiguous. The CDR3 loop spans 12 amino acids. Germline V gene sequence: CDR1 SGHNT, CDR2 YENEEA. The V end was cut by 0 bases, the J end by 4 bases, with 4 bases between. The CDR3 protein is CASSLDLYEQYF. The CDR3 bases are TGTGCCAGCAGCTTAGATCTGTACGAGCAGTACTTC.

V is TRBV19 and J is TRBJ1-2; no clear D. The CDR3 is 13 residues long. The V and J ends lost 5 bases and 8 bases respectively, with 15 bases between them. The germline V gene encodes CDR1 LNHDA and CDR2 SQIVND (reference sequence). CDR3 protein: CASSPPIFHGYTF. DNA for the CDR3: TGTGCCAGTAGTCCCCCCATTTTCCACGGCTACACCTTC.

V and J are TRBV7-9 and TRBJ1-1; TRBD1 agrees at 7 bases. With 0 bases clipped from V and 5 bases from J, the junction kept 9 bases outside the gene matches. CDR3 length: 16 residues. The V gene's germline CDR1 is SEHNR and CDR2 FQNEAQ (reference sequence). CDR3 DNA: TGTGCCAGCAGCTTAGCGCTCGGCAGGGGGACAACTGAAGCTTTCTTT. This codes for CASSLALGRGTTEAFF.

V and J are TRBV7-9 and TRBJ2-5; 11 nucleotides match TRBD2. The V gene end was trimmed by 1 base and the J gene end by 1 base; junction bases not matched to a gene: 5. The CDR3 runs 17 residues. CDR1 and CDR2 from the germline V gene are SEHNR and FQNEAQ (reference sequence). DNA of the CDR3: TGTGCCAGCAGCTTAGAGGTGGGGACTAGCGGCCAAGAGACCCAGTACTTC. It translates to CASSLEVGTSGQETQYF.

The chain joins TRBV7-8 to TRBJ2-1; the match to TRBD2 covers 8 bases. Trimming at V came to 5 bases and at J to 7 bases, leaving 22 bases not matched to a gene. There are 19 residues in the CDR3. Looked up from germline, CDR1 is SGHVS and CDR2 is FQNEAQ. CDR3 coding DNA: TGTGCCAGCAGCCACCGGACACGGGGGCAAGCGGGAGTAGGTAATGAGCAGTTCTTC. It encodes CASSHRTRGQAGVGNEQFF.

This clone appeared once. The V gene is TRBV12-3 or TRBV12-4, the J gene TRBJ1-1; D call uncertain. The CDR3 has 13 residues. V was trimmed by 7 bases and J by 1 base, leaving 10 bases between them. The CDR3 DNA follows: TGTGCCAGCATCAGGACCGCGAACACTGAAGCTTTCTTT. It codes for CASIRTANTEAFF.